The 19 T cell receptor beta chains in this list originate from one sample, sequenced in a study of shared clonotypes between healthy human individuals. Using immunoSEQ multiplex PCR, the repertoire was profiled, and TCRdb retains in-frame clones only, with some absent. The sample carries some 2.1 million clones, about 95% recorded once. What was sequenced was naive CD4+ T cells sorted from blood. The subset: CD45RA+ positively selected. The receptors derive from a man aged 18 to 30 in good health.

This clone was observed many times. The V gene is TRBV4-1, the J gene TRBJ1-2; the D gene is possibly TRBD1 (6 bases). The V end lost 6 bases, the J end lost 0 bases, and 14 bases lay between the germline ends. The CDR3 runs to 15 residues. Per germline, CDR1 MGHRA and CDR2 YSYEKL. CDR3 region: CASSNAAGANYGYTF. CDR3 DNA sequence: TGCGCCAGCAGTAACGCGGCAGGGGCTAACTATGGCTACACCTTC.

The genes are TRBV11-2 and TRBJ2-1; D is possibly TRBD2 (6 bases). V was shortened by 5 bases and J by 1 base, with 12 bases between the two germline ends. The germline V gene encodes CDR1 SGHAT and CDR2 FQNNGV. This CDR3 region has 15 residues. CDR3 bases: TGTGCCAGCAGCCCACGACTAGATTCCTACAATGAGCAGTTCTTC. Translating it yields CASSPRLDSYNEQFF.

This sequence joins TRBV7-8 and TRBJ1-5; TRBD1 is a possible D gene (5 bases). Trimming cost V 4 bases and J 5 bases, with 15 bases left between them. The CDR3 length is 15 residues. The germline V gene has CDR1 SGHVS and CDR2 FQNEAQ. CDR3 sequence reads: CASSSLLAGDQPQHF. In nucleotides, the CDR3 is TGTGCCAGCAGCTCCCTCTTGGCGGGGGATCAGCCCCAGCATTTT. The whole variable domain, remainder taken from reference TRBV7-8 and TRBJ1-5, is GAGVSQSPRYKVAKRGQDVALRCDPISGHVSLFWYQQALGQGPEFLTYFQNEAQLDKSGLPSDRFFAERPEGSVSTLKIQRTQQEDSAVYLCASSSLLAGDQPQHFGDGTRLSIL.

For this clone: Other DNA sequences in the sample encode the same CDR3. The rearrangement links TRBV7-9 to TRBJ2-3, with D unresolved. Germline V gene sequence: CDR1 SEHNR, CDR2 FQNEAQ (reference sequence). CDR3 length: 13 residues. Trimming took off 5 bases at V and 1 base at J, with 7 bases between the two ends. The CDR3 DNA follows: TGTGCCAGCAGCCCTGGGGGCACAGATACGCAGTATTTT. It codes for CASSPGGTDTQYF.

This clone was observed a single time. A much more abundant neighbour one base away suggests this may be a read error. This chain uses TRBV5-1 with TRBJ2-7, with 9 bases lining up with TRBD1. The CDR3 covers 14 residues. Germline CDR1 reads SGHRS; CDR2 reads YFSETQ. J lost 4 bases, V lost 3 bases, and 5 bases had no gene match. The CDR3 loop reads CASSSGTGMYEQYF. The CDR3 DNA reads TGCGCCAGCAGCTCCGGGACAGGGATGTACGAGCAGTACTTC.

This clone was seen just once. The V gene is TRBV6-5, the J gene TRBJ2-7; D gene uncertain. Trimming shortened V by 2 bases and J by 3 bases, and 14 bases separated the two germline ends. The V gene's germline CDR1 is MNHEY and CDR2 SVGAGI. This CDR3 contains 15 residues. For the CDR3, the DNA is TGTGCCAGCAGTTACAGAGGATACGGATACTACGAGCAGTACTTC. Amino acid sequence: CASSYRGYGYYEQYF.

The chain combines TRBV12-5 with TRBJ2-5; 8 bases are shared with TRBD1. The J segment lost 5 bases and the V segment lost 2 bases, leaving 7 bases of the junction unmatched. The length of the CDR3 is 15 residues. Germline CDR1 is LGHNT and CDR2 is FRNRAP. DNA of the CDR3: TGTGCTAGTGGTTTGCACAGGGGGGCGGAGGAGACCCAGTACTTC. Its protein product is CASGLHRGAEETQYF.

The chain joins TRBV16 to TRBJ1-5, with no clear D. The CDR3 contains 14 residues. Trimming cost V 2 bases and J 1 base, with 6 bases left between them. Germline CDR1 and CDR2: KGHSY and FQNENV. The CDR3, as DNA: TGTGCCAGCAGCCAAGTAAACAGCAATCAGCCCCAGCATTTT. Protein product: CASSQVNSNQPQHF.

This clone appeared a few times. As DNA, the CDR3 is TGTGCCAGCAGCTTAGTGGGGGAGCGGCCCCAGCATTTT. Amino acids: CASSLVGERPQHF. The rearrangement uses TRBV7-9 and TRBJ1-5; D is perhaps TRBD1 (5 bases). The CDR3 is 13 amino acids. The germline CDR1 and CDR2 sequences are SEHNR and FQNEAQ (reference sequence). V was trimmed by 1 base and J by 9 bases, leaving 10 bases between them. Based on the CDR3 plus reference TRBV7-9 and TRBJ1-5, the full variable domain is DTGVSQNPRHKITKRGQNVTFRCDPISEHNRLYWYRQTLGQGPEFLTYFQNEAQLEKSRLLSDRFSAERPKGSFSTLEIQRTEQGDSAMYLCASSLVGERPQHFGDGTRLSIL.

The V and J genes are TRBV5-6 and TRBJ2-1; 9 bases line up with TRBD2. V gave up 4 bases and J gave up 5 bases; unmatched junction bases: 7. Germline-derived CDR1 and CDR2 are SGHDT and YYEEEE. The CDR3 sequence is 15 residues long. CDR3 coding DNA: TGTGCCAGCAGCCCTGAGCGGGGGGCCAACAATGAGCAGTTCTTC. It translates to CASSPERGANNEQFF.

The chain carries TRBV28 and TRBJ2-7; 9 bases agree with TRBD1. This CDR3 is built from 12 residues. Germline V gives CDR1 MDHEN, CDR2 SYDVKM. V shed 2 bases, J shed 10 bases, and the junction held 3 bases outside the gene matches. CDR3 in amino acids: CASSLDRGFQYF. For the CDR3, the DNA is TGTGCCAGCAGTTTAGACAGGGGGTTTCAGTACTTC.

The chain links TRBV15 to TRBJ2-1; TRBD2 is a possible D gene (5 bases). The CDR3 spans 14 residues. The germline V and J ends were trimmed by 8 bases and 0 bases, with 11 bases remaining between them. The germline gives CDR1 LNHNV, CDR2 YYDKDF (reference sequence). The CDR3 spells CATLQAVSYNEQFF. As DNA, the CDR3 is TGTGCCACCCTCCAAGCGGTCTCCTACAATGAGCAGTTCTTC.

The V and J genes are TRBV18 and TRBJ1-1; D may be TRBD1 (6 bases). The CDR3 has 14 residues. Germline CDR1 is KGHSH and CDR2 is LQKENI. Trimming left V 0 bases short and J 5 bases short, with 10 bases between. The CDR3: CASSPPTGTTEAFF. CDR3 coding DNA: TGTGCCAGCTCACCACCGACAGGAACGACTGAAGCTTTCTTT.

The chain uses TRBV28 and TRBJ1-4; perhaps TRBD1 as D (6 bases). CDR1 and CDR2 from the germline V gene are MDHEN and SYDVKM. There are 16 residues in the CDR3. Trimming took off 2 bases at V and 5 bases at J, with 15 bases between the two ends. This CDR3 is CASSLPWGALNEKLFF. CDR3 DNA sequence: TGTGCCAGCAGTTTACCCTGGGGGGCCCTCAATGAAAAACTGTTTTTT.

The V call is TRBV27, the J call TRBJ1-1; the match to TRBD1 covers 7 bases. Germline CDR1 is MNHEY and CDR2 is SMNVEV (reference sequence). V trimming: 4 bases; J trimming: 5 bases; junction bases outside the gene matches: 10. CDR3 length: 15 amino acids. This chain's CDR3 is CASSSGQVKITEAFF. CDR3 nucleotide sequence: TGTGCCAGCAGTTCAGGACAGGTCAAGATTACTGAAGCTTTCTTT.

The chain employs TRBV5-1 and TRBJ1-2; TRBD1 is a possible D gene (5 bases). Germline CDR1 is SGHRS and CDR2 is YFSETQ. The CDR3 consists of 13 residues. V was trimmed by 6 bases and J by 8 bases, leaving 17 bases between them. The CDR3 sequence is CASKPEGPGGYTF. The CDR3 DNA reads TGCGCCAGCAAACCCGAGGGACCCGGGGGCTACACCTTC.

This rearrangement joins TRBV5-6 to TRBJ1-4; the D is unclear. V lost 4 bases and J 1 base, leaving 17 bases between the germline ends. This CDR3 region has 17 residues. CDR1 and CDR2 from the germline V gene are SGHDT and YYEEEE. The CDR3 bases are TGTGCCAGCAGCCTGACCCCGATCAGCTTAACTAATGAAAAACTGTTTTTT. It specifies CASSLTPISLTNEKLFF.

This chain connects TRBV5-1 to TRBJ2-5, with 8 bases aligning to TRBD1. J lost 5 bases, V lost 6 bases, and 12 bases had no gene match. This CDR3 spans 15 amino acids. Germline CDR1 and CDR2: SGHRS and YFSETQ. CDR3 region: CASNFGTGGRETQYF. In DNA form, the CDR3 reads TGCGCCAGCAATTTCGGGACAGGAGGCAGGGAGACCCAGTACTTC.

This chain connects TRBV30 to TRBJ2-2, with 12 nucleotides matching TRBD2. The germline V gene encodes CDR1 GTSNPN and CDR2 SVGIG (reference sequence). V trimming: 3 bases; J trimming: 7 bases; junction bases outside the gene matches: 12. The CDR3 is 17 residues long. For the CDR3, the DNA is TGTGCCTGGAGAGGTCCGGGACTAGCGGGTGACATCGGGGAGCTGTTTTTT. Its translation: CAWRGPGLAGDIGELFF.